Sequencing of this TCR beta chain was carried out in a study of shared clonotypes between healthy human individuals. Findings and limits, study-wide: It was the few donors that limited the genetic and exposure-history diversity represented.

As to this clone: The antigen is not known.

The ends were cut back, 3 bases at V and 6 bases at J, with 12 bases in the middle. There are 13 residues in the CDR3. Germline V gives CDR1 LGHNA, CDR2 YSLEER. Original data processing: Filtering differed since immunoSEQ provided only junctions, with no quality scores. Data came from immunoSEQ multiplex PCR; TCRdb stores just in-frame clones and leaves some out. V, J and clone size derive from that table, while D and trimming were established from the DNA sequence. The profile shows 450,000 to 600,000 clones, approximately 79% of them singletons. Donors were Caucasian adults residing in Nashville, Tennessee, USA.

Specimen: PBMCs. The clonotype was recovered from a woman between 35 and 50 years old in good health. Some clones in this sample may be carry-over from other donors' samples. The chain uses TRBV4-3 and TRBJ2-7; a weak D match, TRBD2 (5 bases). The CDR3: CASSQYRGLEQYF. The CDR3 region has the DNA TGCGCCAGCAGCCAGTACCGGGGTCTCGAGCAGTACTTC.